This T cell receptor beta chain derives from a study of T-cell memory formation after mild COVID-19. This CDR3 contains 13 residues. The germline V and J ends were trimmed by 4 bases and 5 bases, with 13 bases remaining between them. The germline CDR1 and CDR2 sequences are SGDLS and YYNGEE. Whole-study findings and limits: Researchers could not confirm that second-wave clones peaking on day 37 targeted SARS-CoV-2.

TCRdb recomputed calls from the 5' RACE reads with MiXCR, one row per CDR3 protein. The table shows just over 50,000 distinct CDR3 sequences, with roughly 9% occurring only once. This clonotype occurred a few times. Its antigen is not known. The receptor was isolated from an adult woman who had mild COVID-19 (a few samples of this study predate the infection). Cell type and time point are not known. The sequenced sample consisted of PBMCs or a T cell subset sorted from them (not recorded which). V and J are TRBV9 and TRBJ2-7, with TRBD2 as a possible D gene (5 bases). The CDR3 reads CASSHGILDEQYF. In DNA form, the CDR3 reads TGTGCCAGCAGCCACGGGATTTTAGACGAGCAGTACTTC.